Presented here are 8 T cell receptor beta chains from one specimen sequenced in a study of cytomegalovirus exposure and HLA in healthy donors. Primers included in the PCR were 60 Vbeta and 13 Jbeta primers. TCRdb's copy holds only in-frame clones and misses some; the assay was immunoSEQ multiplex PCR. This table holds about 160,000 clones, roughly 85% found once. Sequenced: PBMCs. The receptor set was obtained from a man in his forties in good health and CMV-seronegative.

Only a few counts were recorded for this clone. This rearrangement joins TRBV18 to TRBJ2-6, with 9 bases lining up with TRBD1. Trimming removed 3 bases from V and 2 bases from J; junction bases left unmatched: 5. The CDR3 has 17 amino acids. The germline gives CDR1 KGHSH, CDR2 LQKENI. CDR3 region: CASSPWDREAGANVLTF. CDR3 sequence (DNA): TGTGCCAGCTCACCGTGGGACAGGGAAGCTGGGGCCAACGTCCTGACTTTC.

The CDR3: CASSMAGLAYEQYF. The CDR3 nucleotides are TGTGCCAGCAGTATGGCGGGACTAGCTTACGAGCAGTACTTC. The V gene is TRBV5-6, the J gene TRBJ2-7; TRBD2 matches at 9 bases. The CDR3 runs to 14 residues. The germline V gene has CDR1 SGHDT and CDR2 YYEEEE. J lost 4 bases, V lost 5 bases, and 7 bases had no gene match.

The V gene is TRBV7-9, the J gene TRBJ2-5; the match to TRBD1 covers 8 bases. V gave up 1 base and J gave up 5 bases; unmatched junction bases: 12. This CDR3 contains 17 residues. Germline V lookup: CDR1 SEHNR, CDR2 FQNEAQ (reference sequence). DNA for the CDR3: TGTGCCAGCAGCTTAGGACCAGGGGGCCTGTCTCCTGAGACCCAGTACTTC. Residues: CASSLGPGGLSPETQYF.

The chain is built from TRBV10-1 and TRBJ2-1, with D possibly matching TRBD2 (6 bases). The V end was cut by 10 bases, the J end by 9 bases, with 25 bases between. This CDR3 contains 15 residues. Germline V gene lookup returns CDR1 WNHNN and CDR2 SYGVQD (reference sequence). In DNA, the CDR3 is TGCGCCACCACGTCGGGCGGGACCCACGCGGGTGAGCAGTTCTTC. This gives the protein CATTSGGTHAGEQFF.

The chain carries TRBV7-2 and TRBJ1-3; maybe TRBD1 (5 bases). The CDR3 consists of 15 residues. V was clipped by 2 bases and J by 0 bases, with 8 bases between them. Per the germline V gene, CDR1 is SGHTA and CDR2 is FQGNSA. In nucleotides, the CDR3 is TGTGCCAGCAGCTTAAACAGGTTCTCTGGAAACACCATATATTTT. Translating it yields CASSLNRFSGNTIYF.

The chain uses TRBV28 and TRBJ2-7; 12 bases line up with TRBD2. The CDR3 contains 14 residues. V gave up 7 bases and J gave up 6 bases; unmatched junction bases: 7. The germline V gene encodes CDR1 MDHEN and CDR2 SYDVKM. The CDR3: CASKLAGGRREQYF. The DNA of the CDR3 is TGTGCCAGCAAACTAGCGGGAGGTCGCCGCGAGCAGTACTTC.

This clone was found a few times. V and J are TRBV5-1 and TRBJ1-6; 7 nucleotides match TRBD1. In germline, CDR1 is SGHRS, CDR2 YFSETQ. CDR3 length: 15 amino acids. J lost 6 bases, V lost 4 bases, and 7 bases had no gene match. The DNA of the CDR3 is TGCGCCAGCAGCGCCTTGGCAGGGGGTAATTCACCCCTCCACTTT. As protein: CASSALAGGNSPLHF.

This rearrangement joins TRBV6-5 to TRBJ2-2, with D uncertain. Trimming removed 5 bases from V and 7 bases from J, with 11 bases in between. Germline-derived CDR1 and CDR2 are MNHEY and SVGAGI. The CDR3 runs to 13 residues. CDR3 coding DNA: TGTGCCAGCAGTCCGAACACCGACGGGGAGCTGTTTTTT. It encodes CASSPNTDGELFF.